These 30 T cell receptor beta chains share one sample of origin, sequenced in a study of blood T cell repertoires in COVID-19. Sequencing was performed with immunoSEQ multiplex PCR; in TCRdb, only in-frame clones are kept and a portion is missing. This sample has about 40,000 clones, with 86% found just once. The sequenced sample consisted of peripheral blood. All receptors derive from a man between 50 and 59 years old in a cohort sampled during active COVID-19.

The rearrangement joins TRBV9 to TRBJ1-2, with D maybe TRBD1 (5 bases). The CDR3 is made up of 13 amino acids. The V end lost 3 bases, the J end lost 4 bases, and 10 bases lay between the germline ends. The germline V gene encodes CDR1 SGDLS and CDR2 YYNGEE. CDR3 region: CASSAPGFYGYTF. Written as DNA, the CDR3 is TGTGCCAGCAGCGCTCCAGGGTTCTATGGCTACACCTTC.

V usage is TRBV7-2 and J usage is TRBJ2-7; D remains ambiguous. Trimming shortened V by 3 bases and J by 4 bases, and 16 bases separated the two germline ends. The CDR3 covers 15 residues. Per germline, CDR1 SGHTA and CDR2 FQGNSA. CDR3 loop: CASSLEASEVYEQYF. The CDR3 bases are TGTGCCAGCAGCTTGGAAGCAAGCGAGGTGTACGAGCAGTACTTC.

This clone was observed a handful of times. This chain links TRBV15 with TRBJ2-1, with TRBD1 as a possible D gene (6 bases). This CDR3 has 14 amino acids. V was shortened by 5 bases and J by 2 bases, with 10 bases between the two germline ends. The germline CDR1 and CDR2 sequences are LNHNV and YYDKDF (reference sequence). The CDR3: CATSGEGAYNEQFF. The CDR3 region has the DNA TGTGCCACCAGCGGTGAGGGGGCCTACAATGAGCAGTTCTTC.

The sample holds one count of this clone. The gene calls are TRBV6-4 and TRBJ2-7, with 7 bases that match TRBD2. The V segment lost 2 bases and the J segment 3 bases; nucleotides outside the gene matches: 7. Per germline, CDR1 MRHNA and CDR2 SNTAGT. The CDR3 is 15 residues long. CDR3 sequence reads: CASSDASGNYYEQYV. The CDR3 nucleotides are TGTGCCAGCAGTGACGCGAGCGGGAACTACTACGAGCAGTACGTC.

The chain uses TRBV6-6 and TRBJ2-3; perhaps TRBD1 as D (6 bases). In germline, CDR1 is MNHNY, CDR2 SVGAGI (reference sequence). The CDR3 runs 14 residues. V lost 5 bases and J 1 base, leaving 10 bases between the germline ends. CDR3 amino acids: CASSTRTGTDTQYF. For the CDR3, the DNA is TGTGCCAGCAGTACGAGGACAGGCACAGATACGCAGTATTTT.

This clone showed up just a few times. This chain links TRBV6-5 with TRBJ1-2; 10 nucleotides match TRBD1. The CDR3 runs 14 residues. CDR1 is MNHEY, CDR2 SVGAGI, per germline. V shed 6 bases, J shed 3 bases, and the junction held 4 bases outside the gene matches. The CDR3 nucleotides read TGTGCCAGCAGCCTCGGACAGGGGGACTATGGCTACACCTTC. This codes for CASSLGQGDYGYTF.

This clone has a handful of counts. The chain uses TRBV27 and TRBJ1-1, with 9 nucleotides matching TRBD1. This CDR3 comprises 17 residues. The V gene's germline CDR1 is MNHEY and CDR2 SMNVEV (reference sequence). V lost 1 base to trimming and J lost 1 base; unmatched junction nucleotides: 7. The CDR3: CASSLWGQGLANTEAFF. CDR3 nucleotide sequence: TGTGCCAGCAGTTTATGGGGACAGGGATTGGCGAACACTGAAGCTTTCTTT.

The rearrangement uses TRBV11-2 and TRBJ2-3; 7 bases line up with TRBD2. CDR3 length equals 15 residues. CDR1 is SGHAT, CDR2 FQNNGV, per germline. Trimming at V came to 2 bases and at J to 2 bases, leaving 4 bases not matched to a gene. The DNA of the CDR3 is TGTGCCAGCAGCTTACGGGACTACTTCACAGATACGCAGTATTTT. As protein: CASSLRDYFTDTQYF. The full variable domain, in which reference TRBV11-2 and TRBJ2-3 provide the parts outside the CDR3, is EAGVAQSPRYKIIEKRQSVAFWCNPISGHATLYWYQQILGQGPKLLIQFQNNGVVDDSQLPKDRFSAERLKGVDSTLKIQPAKLEDSAVYLCASSLRDYFTDTQYFGPGTRLTVL.

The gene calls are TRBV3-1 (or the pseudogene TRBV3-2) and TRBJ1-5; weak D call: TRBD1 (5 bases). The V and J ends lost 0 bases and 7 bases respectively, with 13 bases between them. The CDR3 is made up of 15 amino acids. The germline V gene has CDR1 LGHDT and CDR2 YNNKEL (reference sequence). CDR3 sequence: CASSQDVGRGQPQHF. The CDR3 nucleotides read TGTGCCAGCAGCCAAGATGTGGGTCGGGGGCAGCCCCAGCATTTT.

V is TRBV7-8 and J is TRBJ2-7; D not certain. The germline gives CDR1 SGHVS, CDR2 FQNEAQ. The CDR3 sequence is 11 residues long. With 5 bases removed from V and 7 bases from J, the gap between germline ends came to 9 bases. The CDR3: CASSAFGEQYV. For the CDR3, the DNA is TGTGCCAGCAGCGCCTTCGGGGAGCAGTACGTC.

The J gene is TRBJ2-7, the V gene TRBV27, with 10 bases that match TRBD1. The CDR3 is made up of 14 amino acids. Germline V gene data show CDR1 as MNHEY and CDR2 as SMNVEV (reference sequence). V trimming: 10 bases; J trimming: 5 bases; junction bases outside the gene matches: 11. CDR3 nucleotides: TGTGCCACCCCCCTCGGACAGGGGGACAACGAGCAGTACTTC. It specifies CATPLGQGDNEQYF.

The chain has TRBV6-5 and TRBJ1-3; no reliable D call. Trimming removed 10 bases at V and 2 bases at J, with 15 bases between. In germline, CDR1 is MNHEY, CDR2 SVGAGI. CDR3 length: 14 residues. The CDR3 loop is CAILNSGTGNTIYF. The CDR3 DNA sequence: TGTGCCATCCTGAACAGTGGAACTGGAAACACCATATATTTT.

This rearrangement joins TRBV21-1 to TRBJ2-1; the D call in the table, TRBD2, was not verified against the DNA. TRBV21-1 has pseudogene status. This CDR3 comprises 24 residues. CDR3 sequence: CASSKGPTLATGTSGEILGNEQFF. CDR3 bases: TGTGCCAGCAGCAAGGGCCCCACCTTGGCCACCGGGACTAGCGGTGAAATCCTGGGGAATGAGCAGTTCTTC.

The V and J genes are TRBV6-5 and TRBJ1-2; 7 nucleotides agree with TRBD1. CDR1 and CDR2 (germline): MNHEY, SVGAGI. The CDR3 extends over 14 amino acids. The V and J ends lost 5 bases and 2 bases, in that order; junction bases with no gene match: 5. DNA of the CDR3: TGTGCCAGCAGTCTACAGGACAGGAACTATGGCTACACCTTC. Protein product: CASSLQDRNYGYTF.

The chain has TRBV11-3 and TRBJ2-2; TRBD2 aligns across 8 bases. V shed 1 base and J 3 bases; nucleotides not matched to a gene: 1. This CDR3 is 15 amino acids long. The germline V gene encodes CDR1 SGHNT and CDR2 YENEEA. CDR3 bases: TGTGCCAGCAGCTTAGGACTAGCGCACACCGGGGAGCTGTTTTTT. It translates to CASSLGLAHTGELFF.

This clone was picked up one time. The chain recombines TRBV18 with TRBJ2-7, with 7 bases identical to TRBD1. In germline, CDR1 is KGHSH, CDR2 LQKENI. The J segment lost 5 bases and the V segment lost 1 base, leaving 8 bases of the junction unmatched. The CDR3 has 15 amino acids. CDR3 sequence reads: CASSPRGRGKDEQYF. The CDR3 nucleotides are TGTGCCAGCTCACCACGCGGCAGGGGGAAGGACGAGCAGTACTTC.

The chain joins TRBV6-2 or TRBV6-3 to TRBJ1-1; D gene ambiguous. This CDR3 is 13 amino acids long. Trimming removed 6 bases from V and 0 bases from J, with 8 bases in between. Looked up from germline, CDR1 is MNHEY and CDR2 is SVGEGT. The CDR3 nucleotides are TGTGCCAGCAGCGAATACATGAACACTGAAGCTTTCTTT. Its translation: CASSEYMNTEAFF.

CDR3 protein: CASSLGGGYTYEQYV. The CDR3 coding sequence is TGTGCCAGCAGCTTAGGAGGCGGCTATACCTACGAGCAGTACGTC. The chain recombines TRBV11-1 with TRBJ2-7; D remains unclear. From germline, CDR1 is SGHAT and CDR2 FQDESV (reference sequence). The V end was cut by 1 base, the J end by 2 bases, with 12 bases between. This CDR3 is 15 amino acids long.

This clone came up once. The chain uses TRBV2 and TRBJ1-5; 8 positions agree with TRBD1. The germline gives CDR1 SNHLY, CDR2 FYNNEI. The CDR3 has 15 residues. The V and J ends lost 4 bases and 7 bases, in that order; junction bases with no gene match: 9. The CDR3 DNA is TGTGCCAGCAGTGGGGAGACAGGGGACATCCAGCCCCAGCATTTT. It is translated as CASSGETGDIQPQHF.

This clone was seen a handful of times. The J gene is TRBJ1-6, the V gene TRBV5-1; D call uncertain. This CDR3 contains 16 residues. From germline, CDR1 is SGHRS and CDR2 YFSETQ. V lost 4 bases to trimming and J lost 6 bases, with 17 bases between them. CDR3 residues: CASSPIAQTLNSPLHF. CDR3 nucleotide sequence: TGCGCCAGCAGCCCCATAGCTCAGACTCTTAATTCACCCCTCCACTTT.

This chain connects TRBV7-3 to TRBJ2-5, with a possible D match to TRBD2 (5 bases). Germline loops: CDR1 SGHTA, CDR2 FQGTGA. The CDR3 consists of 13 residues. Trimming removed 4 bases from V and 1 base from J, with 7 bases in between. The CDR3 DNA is TGTGCCAGCAGCTACGGGGTCCAAGAGACCCAGTACTTC. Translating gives CASSYGVQETQYF.

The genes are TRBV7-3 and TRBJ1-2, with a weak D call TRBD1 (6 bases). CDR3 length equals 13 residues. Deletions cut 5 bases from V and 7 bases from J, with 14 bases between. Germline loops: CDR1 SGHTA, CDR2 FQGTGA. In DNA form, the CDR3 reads TGTGCCAGCAGCCTCCATGGGGGCGCTGGCTACACCTTC. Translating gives CASSLHGGAGYTF.

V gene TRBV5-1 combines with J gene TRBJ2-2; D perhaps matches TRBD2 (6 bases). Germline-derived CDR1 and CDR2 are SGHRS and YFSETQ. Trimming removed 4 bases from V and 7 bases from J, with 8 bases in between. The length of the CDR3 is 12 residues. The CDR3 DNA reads TGCGCCAGCAGCCCGCGGGGCGGGGAGCTGTTTTTT. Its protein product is CASSPRGGELFF.

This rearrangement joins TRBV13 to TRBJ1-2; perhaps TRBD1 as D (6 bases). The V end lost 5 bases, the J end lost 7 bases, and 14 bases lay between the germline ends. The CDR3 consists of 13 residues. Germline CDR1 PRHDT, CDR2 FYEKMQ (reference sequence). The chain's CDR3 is CASSPSQGAGYTF. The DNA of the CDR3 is TGTGCCAGCAGCCCGTCACAGGGAGCTGGCTACACCTTC. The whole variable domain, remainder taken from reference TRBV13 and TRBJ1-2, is AAGVIQSPRHLIKEKRETATLKCYPIPRHDTVYWYQQGPGQDPQFLISFYEKMQSDKGSIPDRFSAQQFSDYHSELNMSSLELGDSALYFCASSPSQGAGYTFGSGTRLTVV.

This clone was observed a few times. The CDR3 protein is CASSPPGIAGAGDEQFF. The CDR3 nucleotides are TGTGCCAGCAGCCCACCCGGGATAGCGGGAGCAGGCGATGAGCAGTTCTTC. This chain uses TRBV9 with TRBJ2-1; TRBD2 agrees at 9 bases. Germline lookup yields CDR1 SGDLS and CDR2 YYNGEE. V shed 4 bases, J shed 8 bases, and the junction held 16 bases outside the gene matches. CDR3 length equals 17 residues.

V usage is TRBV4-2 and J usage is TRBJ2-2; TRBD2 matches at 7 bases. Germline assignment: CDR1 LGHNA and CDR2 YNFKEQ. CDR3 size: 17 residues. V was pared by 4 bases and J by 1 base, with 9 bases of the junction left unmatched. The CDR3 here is CASSLGTTPGNTGELFF. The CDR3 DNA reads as TGTGCCAGCAGCCTCGGGACTACCCCCGGGAACACCGGGGAGCTGTTTTTT.

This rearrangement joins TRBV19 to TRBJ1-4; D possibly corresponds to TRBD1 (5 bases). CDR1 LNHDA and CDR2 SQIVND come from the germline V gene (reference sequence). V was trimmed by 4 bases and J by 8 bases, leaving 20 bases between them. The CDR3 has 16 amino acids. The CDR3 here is CASSTRGEAVEEKLFF. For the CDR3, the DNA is TGTGCCAGTAGTACCCGGGGGGAGGCGGTGGAGGAAAAACTGTTTTTT.

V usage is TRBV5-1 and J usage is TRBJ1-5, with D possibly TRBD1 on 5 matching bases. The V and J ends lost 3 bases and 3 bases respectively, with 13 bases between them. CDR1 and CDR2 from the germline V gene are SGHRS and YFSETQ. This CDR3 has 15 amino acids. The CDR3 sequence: CASSYSGGNNQPQHF. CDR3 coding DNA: TGCGCCAGCAGCTACTCCGGGGGTAACAATCAGCCCCAGCATTTT.

The CDR3 nucleotides are TGCGCCAGCAGCCAAGAGGGGGGGGTCAAACAAAAACTGTTTTTT. Translated, it gives CASSQEGGVKQKLFF. This chain joins TRBV4-3 and TRBJ1-4; weak D call: TRBD1 (5 bases). This CDR3 comprises 15 residues. Germline V CDR1 and CDR2: LGHNA, YSLEER. The V end lost 0 bases, the J end lost 9 bases, and 14 bases lay between the germline ends.

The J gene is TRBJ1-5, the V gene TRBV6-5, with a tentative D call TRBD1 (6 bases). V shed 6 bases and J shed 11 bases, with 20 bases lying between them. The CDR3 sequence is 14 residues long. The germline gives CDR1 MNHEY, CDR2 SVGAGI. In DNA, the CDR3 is TGTGCCAGCAGGGGGGCCTGGGACCTAGTGTCCCAGCATTTT. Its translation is CASRGAWDLVSQHF.